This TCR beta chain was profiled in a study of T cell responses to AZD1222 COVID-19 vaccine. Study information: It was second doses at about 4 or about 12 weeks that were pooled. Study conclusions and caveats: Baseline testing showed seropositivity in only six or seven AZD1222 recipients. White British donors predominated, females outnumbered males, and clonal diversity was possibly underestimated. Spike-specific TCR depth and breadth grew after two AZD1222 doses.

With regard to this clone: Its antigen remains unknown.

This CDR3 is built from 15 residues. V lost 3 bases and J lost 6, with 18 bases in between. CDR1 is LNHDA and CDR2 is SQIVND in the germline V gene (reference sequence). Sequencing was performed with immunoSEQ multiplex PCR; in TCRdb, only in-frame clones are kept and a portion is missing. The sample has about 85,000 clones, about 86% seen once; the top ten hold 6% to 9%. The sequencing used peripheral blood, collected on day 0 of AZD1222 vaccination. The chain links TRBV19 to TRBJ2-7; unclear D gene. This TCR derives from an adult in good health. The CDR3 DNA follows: TGTGCCAGTAGTATTCGGCCAGACGCTCTCGGCGAGCAGTACTTC. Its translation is CASSIRPDALGEQYF.